Below, one T cell receptor beta chain is given with its context. This record belongs to a study of patients and donors after allogeneic stem cell transplantation. TCRdb re-called the RT-PCR reads through MiXCR, storing one row per CDR3 protein. The sample holds about 150,000 distinct CDR3 sequences, about 36% seen once. Material for sequencing was blood, either unsorted or a sorted T cell fraction (not recorded which). This receptor was identified in a human donor who was either an allogeneic HSCT recipient or a stem cell or donor lymphocyte infusion donor (not recorded which). It is not recorded whose cells these are; they may come from a transplant donor.

In nucleotides, the CDR3 is TGTGCCAGCAGCATCAACAGGGGCGCCACAGATACGCAGTATTTT. It codes for CASSINRGATDTQYF. The chain links TRBV7-6 to TRBJ2-3, with 7 bases fitting TRBD1. This CDR3 comprises 15 residues. Unmatched junction bases numbered 7, after V lost 5 bases and J lost 2 bases. The V gene's germline CDR1 is SGHVS and CDR2 FNYEAQ. The full variable domain, with the rest looked up from reference TRBV7-6 and TRBJ2-3, is GAGVSQSPRYKVTKRGQDVALRCDPISGHVSLYWYRQALGQGPEFLTYFNYEAQQDKSGLPNDRFSAERPEGSISTLTIQRTEQRDSAMYRCASSINRGATDTQYFGPGTRLTVL.